A selection of T cell receptor beta chains follows, all from one sample in a study of blood T cells in healthy people across ages. Using its own MiXCR run on the 5' RACE reads, TCRdb lists one record per CDR3 protein. Found here are 2 million or so distinct CDR3 sequences, 49% of them singletons; the top ten hold over 2%. The sample comprised blood. Receptors originate from a woman in her thirties or forties in good health. Each CDR3 is given with its conserved first and last residue. Each record gives: D gene, V gene, clone size, J gene, CDR3 protein, CDR3 DNA. A D gene is named only where the DNA matches it firmly. Size is omitted from some rows. Given values are once, few, many or a class for expanded clones.

d_gene: .; v_gene: TRBV18; abundance: .; j_gene: TRBJ2-1; CDR3aa: CASSRLENEQFF; CDR3nt: TGTGCCAGCTCCCGTCTTGAGAATGAGCAGTTCTTC
d_gene: .; v_gene: TRBV5-1; abundance: many; j_gene: TRBJ2-7; CDR3aa: CASSLGDYEQYF; CDR3nt: TGCGCCAGCAGCTTGGGGGACTACGAGCAGTACTTC
d_gene: .; v_gene: TRBV29-1; abundance: .; j_gene: TRBJ2-1; CDR3aa: CSVGGVLATNEQFF; CDR3nt: TGCAGCGTTGGGGGAGTCTTAGCGACGAATGAGCAGTTCTTC
d_gene: .; v_gene: TRBV6-6; abundance: few; j_gene: TRBJ2-5; CDR3aa: CASILGGQETQYF; CDR3nt: TGTGCCAGCATCCTGGGGGGCCAAGAGACCCAGTACTTC
d_gene: .; v_gene: TRBV6-1; abundance: .; j_gene: TRBJ2-5; CDR3aa: CASSPLVMARGNEQYF; CDR3nt: TGTGCCAGCAGTCCTCTCGTAATGGCGCGAGGCAATGAGCAGTACTTC
d_gene: .; v_gene: TRBV4-3; abundance: .; j_gene: TRBJ2-7; CDR3aa: CASSQGDGSYEQYF; CDR3nt: TGCGCCAGCAGCCAAGGAGACGGGAGCTACGAGCAGTACTTC
d_gene: TRBD1; v_gene: TRBV7-8; abundance: .; j_gene: TRBJ2-1; CDR3aa: CASSLGTGNYNEQFF; CDR3nt: TGTGCCAGCAGCTTAGGGACAGGGAATTACAATGAGCAGTTCTTC
d_gene: .; v_gene: TRBV9; abundance: few; j_gene: TRBJ2-5; CDR3aa: CASSVDGGGTQYF; CDR3nt: TGTGCCAGCAGCGTAGACGGGGGCGGGACCCAGTACTTC
d_gene: .; v_gene: TRBV2; abundance: .; j_gene: TRBJ2-1; CDR3aa: CASSVGHYSYNEQFF; CDR3nt: TGTGCCAGCAGTGTCGGACACTACTCCTACAATGAGCAGTTCTTC
d_gene: .; v_gene: TRBV5-6; abundance: .; j_gene: TRBJ2-4; CDR3aa: CASSPQGVFKNIQYF; CDR3nt: TGTGCCAGCAGCCCCCAGGGAGTTTTTAAAAACATTCAGTACTTC
d_gene: .; v_gene: TRBV18; abundance: few; j_gene: TRBJ2-5; CDR3aa: CASSLTFNQETQYF; CDR3nt: TGTGCCAGCTCACTCACGTTCAATCAAGAGACCCAGTACTTC
d_gene: .; v_gene: TRBV4-3; abundance: .; j_gene: TRBJ2-5; CDR3aa: CASSQERAGTQYF; CDR3nt: TGCGCCAGCAGCCAGGAGAGGGCTGGGACCCAGTACTTC
d_gene: TRBD1; v_gene: TRBV29-1; abundance: .; j_gene: TRBJ2-1; CDR3aa: CSAGQGATRGQFF; CDR3nt: TGCAGCGCGGGACAGGGGGCGACGCGGGGGCAGTTCTTC
d_gene: TRBD2; v_gene: TRBV27; abundance: .; j_gene: TRBJ2-1; CDR3aa: CASKDPGGGRYNEQFF; CDR3nt: TGTGCCAGCAAGGACCCGGGGGGGGGCCGATACAATGAGCAGTTCTTC
d_gene: .; v_gene: TRBV10-3; abundance: .; j_gene: TRBJ1-4; CDR3aa: CAIGGASEKLFF; CDR3nt: TGTGCCATCGGGGGGGCCAGTGAAAAACTGTTTTTT
d_gene: TRBD2; v_gene: TRBV20-1; abundance: .; j_gene: TRBJ2-7; CDR3aa: CSARRTSGGQVEQYF; CDR3nt: TGCAGTGCTAGAAGGACTAGCGGGGGTCAAGTCGAGCAGTACTTC
d_gene: .; v_gene: TRBV5-6; abundance: .; j_gene: TRBJ1-6; CDR3aa: CASSLRSGQLSYTGSPLHF; CDR3nt: TGTGCCAGCAGCTTGAGGAGTGGACAGCTATCCTATACTGGCTCACCCCTCCACTTT
d_gene: .; v_gene: TRBV29-1; abundance: few; j_gene: TRBJ2-5; CDR3aa: CSVERTGRGETQYF; CDR3nt: TGCAGCGTTGAGAGGACAGGGCGGGGGGAGACCCAGTACTTC
d_gene: TRBD1; v_gene: TRBV7-9; abundance: .; j_gene: TRBJ2-1; CDR3aa: CASSLGGTGADEQFF; CDR3nt: TGTGCCAGCAGCTTAGGCGGGACAGGGGCGGATGAGCAGTTCTTC
d_gene: .; v_gene: TRBV5-6; abundance: .; j_gene: TRBJ1-4; CDR3aa: CASSRSANEKLFF; CDR3nt: TGTGCCAGCAGCCGGTCAGCTAATGAAAAACTGTTTTTT
d_gene: TRBD2; v_gene: TRBV6-5; abundance: .; j_gene: TRBJ2-4; CDR3aa: CASTLGGLAGVQNIQYF; CDR3nt: TGTGCCAGCACTTTGGGAGGACTAGCGGGGGTTCAAAACATTCAGTACTTC
d_gene: TRBD1; v_gene: TRBV6-2/TRBV6-3; abundance: once; j_gene: TRBJ2-7; CDR3aa: CASSRTGDWDYEQYF; CDR3nt: TGTGCCAGCAGCCGGACAGGGGATTGGGACTACGAGCAGTACTTC
d_gene: .; v_gene: TRBV20-1; abundance: .; j_gene: TRBJ2-1; CDR3aa: CSATSGLYNEQFF; CDR3nt: TGCAGTGCTACCAGCGGGTTATACAATGAGCAGTTCTTC
d_gene: .; v_gene: TRBV28; abundance: .; j_gene: TRBJ2-6; CDR3aa: CASSFGVPGANVLTF; CDR3nt: TGTGCCAGCAGTTTCGGGGTCCCTGGGGCCAACGTCCTGACTTTC
d_gene: .; v_gene: TRBV6-2/TRBV6-3; abundance: .; j_gene: TRBJ2-3; CDR3aa: CASSPGDRVGDTQYF; CDR3nt: TGTGCCAGCAGCCCCGGGGACCGGGTTGGAGATACGCAGTATTTT
d_gene: .; v_gene: TRBV5-1; abundance: .; j_gene: TRBJ2-2; CDR3aa: CASRPGQPNTGELFF; CDR3nt: TGCGCCAGCAGACCTGGACAGCCGAACACCGGGGAGCTGTTTTTT
d_gene: .; v_gene: TRBV5-1; abundance: .; j_gene: TRBJ2-6; CDR3aa: CASTLGGPGANVLTF; CDR3nt: TGCGCCAGCACCTTGGGGGGGCCTGGGGCCAACGTCCTGACTTTC
d_gene: .; v_gene: TRBV13; abundance: .; j_gene: TRBJ2-1; CDR3aa: CASSKGRQDLYNEQFF; CDR3nt: TGTGCCAGCAGCAAAGGAAGACAGGACCTCTACAATGAGCAGTTCTTC
d_gene: .; v_gene: TRBV5-6; abundance: .; j_gene: TRBJ2-1; CDR3aa: CASSFNSANEQFF; CDR3nt: TGTGCCAGCAGCTTTAACAGTGCAAATGAGCAGTTCTTC
d_gene: .; v_gene: TRBV28; abundance: few; j_gene: TRBJ2-1; CDR3aa: CAIRGVYNEQFF; CDR3nt: TGTGCCATCAGGGGGGTTTACAATGAGCAGTTCTTC
d_gene: .; v_gene: TRBV10-3; abundance: once; j_gene: TRBJ2-1; CDR3aa: CAISGSGGRDNEQFF; CDR3nt: TGTGCCATCAGTGGTAGCGGTGGGCGGGACAATGAGCAGTTCTTC
d_gene: .; v_gene: TRBV6-5; abundance: once; j_gene: TRBJ2-5; CDR3aa: CASSSNGIETQYF; CDR3nt: TGTGCCAGCAGTTCAAACGGAATAGAGACCCAGTACTTC
d_gene: TRBD1; v_gene: TRBV25-1; abundance: .; j_gene: TRBJ1-2; CDR3aa: CASTRGYGYTF; CDR3nt: TGTGCCAGCACCAGGGGGTATGGCTACACCTTC
d_gene: TRBD2; v_gene: TRBV7-3; abundance: .; j_gene: TRBJ2-1; CDR3aa: CASSPNGTSGNEQFF; CDR3nt: TGTGCCAGCAGCCCCAACGGGACTAGCGGCAATGAGCAGTTCTTC
d_gene: .; v_gene: TRBV13; abundance: few; j_gene: TRBJ2-5; CDR3aa: CASRSRVGETQYF; CDR3nt: TGTGCCAGCAGAAGCAGGGTGGGAGAGACCCAGTACTTC
d_gene: .; v_gene: TRBV7-2; abundance: .; j_gene: TRBJ1-2; CDR3aa: CASSPPSYGYTF; CDR3nt: TGTGCCAGCAGCCCCCCAAGCTATGGCTACACCTTC
d_gene: .; v_gene: TRBV3-1; abundance: .; j_gene: TRBJ1-2; CDR3aa: CASSQEVQGLYGYTF; CDR3nt: TGTGCCAGCAGCCAAGAAGTACAGGGACTCTATGGCTACACCTTC
d_gene: TRBD2; v_gene: TRBV7-2; abundance: few; j_gene: TRBJ2-5; CDR3aa: CASSLLQRGETQYF; CDR3nt: TGTGCCAGCAGCTTACTCCAGCGGGGCGAGACCCAGTACTTC
d_gene: .; v_gene: TRBV18; abundance: .; j_gene: TRBJ2-4; CDR3aa: CASTGTGQKQYF; CDR3nt: TGTGCCAGCACCGGTACAGGGCAAAAACAGTACTTC
d_gene: .; v_gene: TRBV20-1; abundance: few; j_gene: TRBJ2-3; CDR3aa: CSARDWAGQSTDTQYF; CDR3nt: TGCAGTGCTAGAGATTGGGCAGGTCAAAGCACAGATACGCAGTATTTT
d_gene: .; v_gene: TRBV5-6; abundance: .; j_gene: TRBJ2-5; CDR3aa: CASSLAQDLQETQYF; CDR3nt: TGTGCCAGCAGCTTGGCACAGGATCTCCAAGAGACCCAGTACTTC
d_gene: TRBD2; v_gene: TRBV20-1; abundance: .; j_gene: TRBJ2-1; CDR3aa: CSARGLAGDSGYNEQFF; CDR3nt: TGCAGTGCTAGAGGACTAGCGGGGGACTCAGGGTACAATGAGCAGTTCTTC
d_gene: .; v_gene: TRBV6-6; abundance: many; j_gene: TRBJ1-2; CDR3aa: CASSGGVDSLYGYTF; CDR3nt: TGTGCCAGCAGTGGAGGGGTAGACTCCCTATATGGCTACACCTTC
d_gene: TRBD2; v_gene: TRBV7-8; abundance: .; j_gene: TRBJ2-3; CDR3aa: CASSGSGVTDTQYF; CDR3nt: TGTGCCAGCAGCGGTAGCGGGGTCACAGATACGCAGTATTTT
d_gene: TRBD2; v_gene: TRBV20-1; abundance: few; j_gene: TRBJ2-5; CDR3aa: CSARDLGGGDVETQYF; CDR3nt: TGCAGTGCTAGAGATTTGGGCGGGGGGGACGTGGAGACCCAGTACTTC
d_gene: .; v_gene: TRBV6-2/TRBV6-3; abundance: .; j_gene: TRBJ1-4; CDR3aa: CASSYRTLANEKLFF; CDR3nt: TGTGCCAGCAGTTACCGGACCTTGGCTAATGAAAAACTGTTTTTT
d_gene: TRBD2; v_gene: TRBV6-5; abundance: few; j_gene: TRBJ2-3; CDR3aa: CASSGSGASTDTQYF; CDR3nt: TGTGCCAGCAGTGGTAGCGGGGCTAGCACAGATACGCAGTATTTT
d_gene: .; v_gene: TRBV20-1; abundance: few; j_gene: TRBJ1-4; CDR3aa: CGCSPGEKLFF; CDR3nt: TGCGGGTGCAGCCCAGGTGAAAAACTGTTTTTT
d_gene: .; v_gene: TRBV4-3; abundance: few; j_gene: TRBJ1-6; CDR3aa: CASSQELVTLKNSPLHF; CDR3nt: TGCGCCAGCAGCCAAGAGTTGGTTACGCTTAAAAATTCACCCCTCCACTTT
d_gene: .; v_gene: TRBV18; abundance: few; j_gene: TRBJ2-3; CDR3aa: CASSPMLVDTQYF; CDR3nt: TGTGCCAGCTCACCAATGCTGGTAGATACGCAGTATTTT
d_gene: .; v_gene: TRBV7-9; abundance: .; j_gene: TRBJ1-4; CDR3aa: CASSLSYGAEKLFF; CDR3nt: TGTGCCAGCAGCTTGAGTTACGGCGCGGAAAAACTGTTTTTT
d_gene: TRBD1; v_gene: TRBV24-1; abundance: few; j_gene: TRBJ2-3; CDR3aa: CATSDGLTGGSSDTQYF; CDR3nt: TGTGCCACCAGTGATGGGCTGACAGGGGGCTCTTCAGATACGCAGTATTTT
d_gene: .; v_gene: TRBV28; abundance: .; j_gene: TRBJ2-7; CDR3aa: CASSTPMGAAYEQYF; CDR3nt: TGTGCCAGCAGTACTCCCATGGGCGCTGCCTACGAGCAGTACTTC
d_gene: .; v_gene: TRBV24-1; abundance: .; j_gene: TRBJ2-3; CDR3aa: CATSDGRPGTDTQYF; CDR3nt: TGTGCCACCAGTGATGGTCGGCCCGGCACAGATACGCAGTATTTT
d_gene: TRBD1; v_gene: TRBV12-5; abundance: .; j_gene: TRBJ2-3; CDR3aa: CASGLVRTGVSPDTQYF; CDR3nt: TGTGCTAGTGGTTTGGTGCGGACAGGGGTGAGCCCAGATACGCAGTATTTT
d_gene: .; v_gene: TRBV5-6; abundance: few; j_gene: TRBJ2-4; CDR3aa: CASSLRLGGRWTKNIQYF; CDR3nt: TGTGCCAGCAGCTTGCGTCTCGGGGGGCGCTGGACCAAAAACATTCAGTACTTC
d_gene: TRBD1; v_gene: TRBV4-3; abundance: few; j_gene: TRBJ2-7; CDR3aa: CASSQLETGLSVQYF; CDR3nt: TGCGCCAGCAGCCAGCTAGAGACAGGGTTAAGTGTGCAGTACTTC
d_gene: .; v_gene: TRBV7-3; abundance: .; j_gene: TRBJ2-5; CDR3aa: CASSLVAADQETQYF; CDR3nt: TGTGCCAGCAGCTTAGTGGCAGCGGACCAAGAGACCCAGTACTTC
d_gene: .; v_gene: TRBV29-1; abundance: .; j_gene: TRBJ2-7; CDR3aa: CSVSRGNNEQYF; CDR3nt: TGCAGCGTTTCCAGGGGAAACAATGAGCAGTACTTC
d_gene: .; v_gene: TRBV18; abundance: few; j_gene: TRBJ2-6; CDR3aa: CASSPGRGVRSGANVLTF; CDR3nt: TGTGCCAGCTCACCCGGCCGCGGGGTACGCTCTGGGGCCAACGTCCTGACTTTC